The source of this T cell receptor (beta chain) is a study of regulatory T cells in long-lasting Graves disease. Across the study: Positive TSH receptor antibodies alongside over 5 years of antithyroid drugs were what marked Graves' disease as persistent.

The V gene lost 3 bases and the J gene lost 3 bases, with 9 bases spanning the gap. Germline V gene lookup returns CDR1 KGHSH and CDR2 LQKENI. The CDR3 loop spans 13 amino acids. Investigators prepared the TCR beta libraries by applying iRepertoire HTBI primers and Arm-PCR of CDR3 regions. As handled by the study authors: About 60 TRBV and about 14 TRBJ segments were identified across samples. From the multiplex PCR reads, TCRdb called clonotypes with MiXCR, one entry per CDR3 protein. TCRdb's processing, not the authors', yielded these V and J calls. The data contain a few hundred thousand distinct CDR3 sequences, 23% of them seen just once; the ten biggest clones take up approximately 25%. This clonotype occurred a few times. Time point reported: persistent/refractory GD, antithyroid drugs over 5 years with positive TRAb. The TCR library was made from RNA that had been extracted from PBMCs in TRIzol. Peripheral blood, about 10 milliliters of it, was drawn into EDTA tubes.

Sequenced material: peripheral blood mononuclear cells (PBMCs), taken when the disease was refractory, from a patient treated with antithyroid drugs. The rearrangement links TRBV18 to TRBJ2-7, with a weak D call TRBD2 (5 bases). This receptor was obtained from a female donor with Graves disease. CDR3 DNA: TGTGCCAGCTCACCGATAGGGAGCTACGAGCAGTACTTC. This encodes CASSPIGSYEQYF.